This record covers a single TCR beta chain. The data were obtained in a study of control samples from healthy donors and cancer patients. The protocol was immunoSEQ multiplex PCR, while the TCRdb copy is restricted to in-frame clones and leaves out a portion. The data contain 90,000 to 150,000 clones, 70% to 90% of them seen just once; the ten biggest clones take up approximately 3.5%. Trimming removed 2 bases at V and 6 bases at J, with 11 bases between. The CDR3 sequence is 13 residues long. Germline CDR1 MNHEY, CDR2 SMNVEV (reference sequence). Source material: blood. This rearrangement joins TRBV27 to TRBJ2-7; tentative D call: TRBD1 (5 bases). This clonotype originated in a man aged 40-50 years in good health. CDR3 sequence (DNA): TGTGCCAGCAGTTTAAGGGCAGGGCTCGAGCAGTACTTC. Its protein is CASSLRAGLEQYF.